This T cell receptor (beta chain) was found in a study of T-cell reconstitution after alpha-beta-depleted transplantation in children. Whole-study findings and limits: Alpha-beta T cells about two months after transplant reportedly derived from several hundred expanded graft clones.

Preparing the TCRbeta library involved the use of unique molecular identifiers. TCRdb re-analysed the PCR reads in MiXCR, keeping a single row per CDR3 protein. The sample lists roughly 300,000 distinct CDR3 sequences; around a tenth were seen once. Turning to this clonotype: Its specificity is unknown.

This TCR was sampled from a male patient between 2 and 10 years old who had a stem cell transplant for chronic granulomatous disease, so the T cells may come from the graft donor. Sequenced here: peripheral blood, sampled 180 days after TCRalphabeta/CD19-depleted stem cell transplant.

CDR3 sequence (DNA): TGTGCCACCCGGCCCGCCCGGGGCGCCTACAATGAGCAGTTCTTC. Translated, it gives CATRPARGAYNEQFF. V gene TRBV15 combines with J gene TRBJ2-1; possibly TRBD1 or TRBD2 for D (5 bases each). Germline V lookup: CDR1 LNHNV, CDR2 YYDKDF (reference sequence). The CDR3 covers 15 residues. Trimming removed 8 bases at V and 2 bases at J, with 16 bases between.